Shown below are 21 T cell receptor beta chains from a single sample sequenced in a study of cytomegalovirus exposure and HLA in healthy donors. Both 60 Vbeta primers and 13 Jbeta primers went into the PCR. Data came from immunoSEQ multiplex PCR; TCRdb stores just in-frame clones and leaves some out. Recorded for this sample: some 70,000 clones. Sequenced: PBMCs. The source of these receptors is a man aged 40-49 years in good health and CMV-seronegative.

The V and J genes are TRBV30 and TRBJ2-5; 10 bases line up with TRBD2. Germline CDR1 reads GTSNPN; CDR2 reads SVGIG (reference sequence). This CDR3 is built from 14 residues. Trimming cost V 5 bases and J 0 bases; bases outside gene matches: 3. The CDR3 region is CAWASGGYQETQYF. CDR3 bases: TGTGCCTGGGCTAGCGGGGGTTACCAAGAGACCCAGTACTTC.

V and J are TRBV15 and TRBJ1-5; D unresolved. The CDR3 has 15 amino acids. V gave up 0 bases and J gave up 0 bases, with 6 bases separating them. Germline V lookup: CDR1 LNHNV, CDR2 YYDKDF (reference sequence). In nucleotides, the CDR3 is TGTGCCACCAGCAGAGATCGGGATAGCAATCAGCCCCAGCATTTT. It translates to CATSRDRDSNQPQHF.

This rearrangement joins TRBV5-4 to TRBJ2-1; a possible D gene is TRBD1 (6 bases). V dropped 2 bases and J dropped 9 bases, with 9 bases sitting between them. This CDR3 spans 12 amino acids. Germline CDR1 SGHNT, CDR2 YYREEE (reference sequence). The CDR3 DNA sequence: TGTGCCAGCAGCTTAACAGGGCGTGAGCAGTTCTTC. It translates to CASSLTGREQFF.

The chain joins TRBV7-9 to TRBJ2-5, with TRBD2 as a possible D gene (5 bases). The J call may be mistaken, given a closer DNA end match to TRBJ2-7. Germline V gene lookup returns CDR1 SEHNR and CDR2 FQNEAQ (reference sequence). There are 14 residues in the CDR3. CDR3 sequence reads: CASSLEEAHYEQYF. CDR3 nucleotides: TGTGCCAGCAGCTTAGAGGAGGCCCACTACGAGCAGTACTTC.

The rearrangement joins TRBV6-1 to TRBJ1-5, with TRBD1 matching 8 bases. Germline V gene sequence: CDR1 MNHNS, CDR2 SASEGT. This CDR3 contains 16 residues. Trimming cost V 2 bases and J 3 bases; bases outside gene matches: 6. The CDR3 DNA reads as TGTGCCAGCAGTGAAATTGGACAGGGCCTCAATCAGCCCCAGCATTTT. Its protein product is CASSEIGQGLNQPQHF.

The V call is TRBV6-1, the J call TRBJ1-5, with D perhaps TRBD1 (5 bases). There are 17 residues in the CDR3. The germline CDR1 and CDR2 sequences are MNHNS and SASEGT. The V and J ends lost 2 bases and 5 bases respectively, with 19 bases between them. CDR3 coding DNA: TGTGCCAGCAGTGAACTGGGAAGGGTGGTACAGGATCAGCCCCAGCATTTT. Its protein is CASSELGRVVQDQPQHF.

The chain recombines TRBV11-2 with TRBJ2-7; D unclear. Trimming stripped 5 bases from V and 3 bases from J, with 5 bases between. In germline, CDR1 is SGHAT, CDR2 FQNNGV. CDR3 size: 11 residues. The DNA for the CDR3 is TGTGCCAGCAGCCCAGGCTACGAGCAGTACTTC. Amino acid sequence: CASSPGYEQYF.

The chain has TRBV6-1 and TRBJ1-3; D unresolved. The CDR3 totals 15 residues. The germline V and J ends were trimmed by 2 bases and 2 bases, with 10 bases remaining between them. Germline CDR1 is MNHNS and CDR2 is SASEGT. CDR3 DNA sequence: TGTGCCAGCAGTGAAAGCGGGTTACCTGGAAACACCATATATTTT. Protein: CASSESGLPGNTIYF.

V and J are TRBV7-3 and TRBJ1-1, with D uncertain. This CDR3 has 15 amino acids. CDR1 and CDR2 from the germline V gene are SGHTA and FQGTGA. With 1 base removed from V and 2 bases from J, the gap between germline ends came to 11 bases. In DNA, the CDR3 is TGTGCCAGCAGCTTAAATCGGGGAGCTAACACTGAAGCTTTCTTT. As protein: CASSLNRGANTEAFF. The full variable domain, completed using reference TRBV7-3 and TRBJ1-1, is GAGVSQTPSNKVTEKGKYVELRCDPISGHTALYWYRQSLGQGPEFLIYFQGTGAADDSGLPNDRFFAVRPEGSVSTLKIQRTERGDSAVYLCASSLNRGANTEAFFGQGTRLTVV.

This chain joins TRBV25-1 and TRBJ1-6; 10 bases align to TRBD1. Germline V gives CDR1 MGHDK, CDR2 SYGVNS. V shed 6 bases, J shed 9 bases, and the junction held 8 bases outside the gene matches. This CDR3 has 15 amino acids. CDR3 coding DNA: TGTGCCAGCAGACCCCGGGACAGGGGCGCTTCACCCCTCCACTTT. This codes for CASRPRDRGASPLHF.

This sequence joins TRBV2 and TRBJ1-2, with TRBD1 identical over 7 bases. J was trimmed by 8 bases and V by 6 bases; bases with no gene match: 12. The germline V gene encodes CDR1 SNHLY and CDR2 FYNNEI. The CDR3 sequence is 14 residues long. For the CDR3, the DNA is TGTGCCAGCAGCCAGATGCGGCAGGGGGACGGCTACACCTTC. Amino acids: CASSQMRQGDGYTF. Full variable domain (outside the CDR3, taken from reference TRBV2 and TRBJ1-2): EPEVTQTPSHQVTQMGQEVILRCVPISNHLYFYWYRQILGQKVEFLVSFYNNEISEKSEIFDDQFSVERPDGSNFTLKIRSTKLEDSAMYFCASSQMRQGDGYTFGSGTRLTVV.

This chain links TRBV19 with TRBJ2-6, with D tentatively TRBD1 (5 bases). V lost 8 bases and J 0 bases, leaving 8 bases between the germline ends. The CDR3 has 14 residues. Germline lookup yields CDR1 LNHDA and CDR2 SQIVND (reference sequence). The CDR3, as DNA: TGTGCCAGTTTGGGGCGCTCTGGGGCCAACGTCCTGACTTTC. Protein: CASLGRSGANVLTF.

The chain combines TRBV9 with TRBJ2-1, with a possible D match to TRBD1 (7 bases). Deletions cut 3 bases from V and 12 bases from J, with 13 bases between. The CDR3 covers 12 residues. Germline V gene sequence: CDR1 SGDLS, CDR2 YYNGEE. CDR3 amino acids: CASSASGGGQFF. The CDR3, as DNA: TGTGCCAGCAGCGCCTCAGGGGGAGGGCAGTTCTTC.

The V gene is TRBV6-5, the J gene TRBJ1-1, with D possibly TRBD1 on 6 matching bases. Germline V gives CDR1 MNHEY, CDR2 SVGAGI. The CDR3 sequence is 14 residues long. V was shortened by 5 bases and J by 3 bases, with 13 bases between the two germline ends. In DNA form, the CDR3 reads TGTGCCAGCAGTCCCCTCAGGGGAGACACTGAAGCTTTCTTT. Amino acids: CASSPLRGDTEAFF.

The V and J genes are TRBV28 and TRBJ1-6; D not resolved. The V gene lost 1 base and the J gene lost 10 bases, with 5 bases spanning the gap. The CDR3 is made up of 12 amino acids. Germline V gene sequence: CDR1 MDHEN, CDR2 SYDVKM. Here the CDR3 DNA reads TGTGCCAGCAGTTTATCACTGTCACCCCTCCACTTT. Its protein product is CASSLSLSPLHF.

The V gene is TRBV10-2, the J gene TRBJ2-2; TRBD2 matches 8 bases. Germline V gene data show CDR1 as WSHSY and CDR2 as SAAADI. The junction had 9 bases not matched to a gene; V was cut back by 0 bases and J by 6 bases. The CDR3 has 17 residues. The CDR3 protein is CASSESAMGLVSGELFF. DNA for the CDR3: TGCGCCAGCAGTGAGTCGGCTATGGGACTAGTATCCGGGGAGCTGTTTTTT.

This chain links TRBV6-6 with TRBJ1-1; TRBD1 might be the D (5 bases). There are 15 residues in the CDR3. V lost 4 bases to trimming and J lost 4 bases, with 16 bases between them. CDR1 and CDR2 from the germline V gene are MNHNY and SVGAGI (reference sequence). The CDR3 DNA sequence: TGTGCCAGCAGTTCTGAACGGGCCCAGGGCACTGAAGCTTTCTTT. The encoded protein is CASSSERAQGTEAFF.

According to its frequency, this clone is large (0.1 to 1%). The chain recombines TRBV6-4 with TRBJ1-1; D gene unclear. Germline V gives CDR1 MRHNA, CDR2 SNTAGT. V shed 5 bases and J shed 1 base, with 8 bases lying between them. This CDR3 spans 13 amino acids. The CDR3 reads CASSTTENTEAFF. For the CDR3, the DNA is TGTGCCAGCAGTACAACAGAGAACACTGAAGCTTTCTTT.

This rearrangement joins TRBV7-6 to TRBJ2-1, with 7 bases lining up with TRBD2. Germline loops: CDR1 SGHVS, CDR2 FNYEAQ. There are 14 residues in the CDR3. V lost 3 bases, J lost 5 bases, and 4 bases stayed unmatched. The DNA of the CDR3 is TGTGCCAGCAGCTTTGGGGGGGGAGACAATGAGCAGTTCTTC. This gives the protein CASSFGGGDNEQFF.

The CDR3 DNA is TGTGCCAGCAGCCCCCGGACTAGGGTGGTCGGGGAGCTGTTTTTT. Protein product: CASSPRTRVVGELFF. V usage is TRBV7-2 and J usage is TRBJ2-2; TRBD2 matches at 7 bases. The germline gives CDR1 SGHTA, CDR2 FQGNSA. Unmatched junction bases numbered 10, after V lost 5 bases and J lost 7 bases. The CDR3 is made up of 15 amino acids.

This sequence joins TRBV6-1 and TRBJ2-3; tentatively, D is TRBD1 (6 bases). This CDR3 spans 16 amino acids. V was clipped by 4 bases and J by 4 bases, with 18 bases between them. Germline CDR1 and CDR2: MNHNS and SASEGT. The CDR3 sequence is CASSGSSGGGADTQYF. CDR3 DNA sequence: TGTGCCAGCAGTGGCTCCTCGGGTGGGGGCGCAGATACGCAGTATTTT.